This T cell receptor beta chain was sequenced during a study of T cell repertoires in cytomegalovirus infection. On the study more broadly: Used in the study were CMV epitopes, some recently identified and HLA-C-restricted, others well-studied and HLA-B-restricted. It was the public TCR beta signatures that indicated both CMV infection and matching HLA type.

The V gene's germline CDR1 is MNHEY and CDR2 SVGAGI. CDR3 length equals 15 residues. V was trimmed by 0 bases and J by 4 bases, leaving 12 bases between them. In regard to this clonotype: Its antigen is not known.

Using its own MiXCR run on the reads, TCRdb lists one record per CDR3 protein. The table includes about 20,000 distinct CDR3 sequences, approximately 39% detected once. Whole-study results and caveats: The study found HLA-C-restricted CMV-specific TCR beta clonotypes dominating the ex vivo response. Adding up the frequency of public TCR beta families identified people who carried CMV plus the relevant HLA.

This receptor was obtained from a human donor in good health (CMV status not recorded). Some clones in this sample may be carry-over from other donors' samples. Sequences were derived from CD8+ T cells from cultured PBMCs, sampled from culture after CMV antigen stimulation. The rearrangement links TRBV6-5 to TRBJ2-5; D not certain. In nucleotides, the CDR3 is TGTGCCAGCAGTTACTCTGCCTTCGGTACAGAGACCCAGTACTTC. Translation: CASSYSAFGTETQYF.